This T cell receptor beta chain appears in the sequencing data of a study of shared clonotypes between healthy human individuals. Method: immunoSEQ multiplex PCR; TCRdb's copy keeps in-frame clones and lacks some. Here the sample spans more than 1,200,000 clones, less than 99% being singletons. Sequences were obtained from naive CD4+ T cells sorted from blood. Described subset: CD45RA+ positively selected. This TCR was sampled from a man in his thirties or forties in good health.

The CDR3 region is CASSQREEQFF. The CDR3 DNA reads TGTGCCAGCTCCCAGCGGGAGGAGCAGTTCTTC. The rearrangement joins TRBV18 to TRBJ2-1; 8 bases agree with TRBD2. Germline V gene sequence: CDR1 KGHSH, CDR2 LQKENI. V shed 6 bases and J 10 bases; nucleotides not matched to a gene: 2. The CDR3 sequence is 11 residues long. Together with reference TRBV18 and TRBJ2-1, the CDR3 gives the full variable domain: NAGVMQNPRHLVRRRGQEARLRCSPMKGHSHVYWYRQLPEEGLKFMVYLQKENIIDESGMPKERFSAEFPKEGPSILRIQQVVRGDSAAYFCASSQREEQFFGPGTRLTVL.